This paragraph reports one T cell receptor beta chain. Antigen specificity is unknown. The data are from a study of T cell repertoires in cytomegalovirus infection. V lost 3 bases and J lost 12, with 11 bases in between. The CDR3 totals 11 residues. Per germline, CDR1 SGHVT and CDR2 SQSDAQ. TCRdb reanalysed the reads using MiXCR and keeps one entry per CDR3 protein. The sample records about 220,000 distinct CDR3 sequences, 38% being singletons. The sequencing used CD8+ T cells from cultured PBMCs, collected from culture after CMV antigen stimulation. The chain is built from TRBV7-4 and TRBJ1-2; possible D gene TRBD1, 5 bases. The clonotype comes from a human donor in good health (CMV status not recorded). Some clones in this sample may be carry-over from other donors' samples. CDR3 DNA sequence: TGTGCCAGCAGCTTTCAGGGAGAAAACACCTTC. Translating it yields CASSFQGENTF.